These 5 T cell receptor beta chains share one sample of origin, sequenced in a study of CD8+CD57+ T cells in acquired aplastic anemia. Patients included in sequencing had previously demonstrated CD8+CD57+ cell expansion by flow cytometry. Genomic DNA, serving as template, underwent TCR beta VDJ and CDR3 profiling. TCRdb reanalysed the reads using MiXCR and keeps one entry per CDR3 protein. This table has around 150,000 distinct CDR3 sequences, around 50% appearing once. Sample: sorted CD4+, CD8+, or CD8+CD57+ T cells (not recorded which) from PBMCs. The source is a human donor with aplastic anemia.

At least ten counts were recorded for this clonotype. The CDR3 DNA sequence: TGTGCCATCAGTGAGTCCGGAGAGACCCAGTACTTC. Protein: CAISESGETQYF. The J gene is TRBJ2-5, the V gene TRBV10-3; the D is unclear. This CDR3 is built from 12 residues. V shed 0 bases and J shed 4 bases, with 3 bases lying between them. Germline CDR1 is ENHRY and CDR2 is SYGVKD.

This clonotype showed up just a few times. The rearrangement uses TRBV6-1 and TRBJ2-1, with 8 bases fitting TRBD2. With 6 bases clipped from V and 6 bases from J, the junction kept 16 bases outside the gene matches. The CDR3 runs to 17 residues. The germline gives CDR1 MNHNS, CDR2 SASEGT. CDR3 loop: CASRQYLAGGVSNEQFF. CDR3 coding DNA: TGTGCCAGCAGGCAATACCTGGCGGGGGGAGTTAGCAATGAGCAGTTCTTC.

This clonotype was observed a few times. V and J are TRBV24-1 and TRBJ2-3, with a possible D match to TRBD1 (6 bases). This CDR3 is 14 amino acids long. Germline CDR1 reads KGHDR; CDR2 reads SFDVKD. V was shortened by 4 bases and J by 4 bases, with 11 bases between the two germline ends. CDR3 region: CATSDPTGSDTQYF. CDR3 nucleotide sequence: TGTGCCACCAGTGACCCAACAGGGTCAGATACGCAGTATTTT.

The chain uses TRBV19 and TRBJ2-1; TRBD2 agrees at 7 bases. The ends lost 3 bases at V and 6 bases at J; junction bases unmatched: 17. CDR3 size: 18 residues. Germline V gives CDR1 LNHDA, CDR2 SQIVND (reference sequence). CDR3 nucleotides: TGTGCCAGTAGTATGGGGAGGGGTAGTCAAGTTAGGTCCAATGAGCAGTTCTTC. Protein: CASSMGRGSQVRSNEQFF.

About this clonotype itself: Possible read error: a much larger clone is one base away. The J gene is TRBJ1-1, the V gene TRBV4-3, with D hard to call. V lost 3 bases and J 1 base, leaving 12 bases between the germline ends. The CDR3 loop spans 15 amino acids. Germline V gene sequence: CDR1 LGHNA, CDR2 YSLEER. CDR3: CASSHETRGNTEAFF. In DNA form, the CDR3 reads TGCGCCAGCAGCCATGAGACGAGAGGGAACACTGAAGCTTTCTTT.